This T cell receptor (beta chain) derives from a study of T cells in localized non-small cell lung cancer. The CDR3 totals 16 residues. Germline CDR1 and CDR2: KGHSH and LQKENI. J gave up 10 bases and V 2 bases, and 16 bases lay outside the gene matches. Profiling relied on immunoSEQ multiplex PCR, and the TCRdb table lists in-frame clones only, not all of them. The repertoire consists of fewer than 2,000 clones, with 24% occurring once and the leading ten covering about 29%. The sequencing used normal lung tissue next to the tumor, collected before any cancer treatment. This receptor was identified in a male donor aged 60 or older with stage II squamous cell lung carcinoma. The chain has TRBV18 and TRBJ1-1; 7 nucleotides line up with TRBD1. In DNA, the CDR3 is TGTGCCAGCTCACCATATACTTCTTCAGGGGGTGGCGGAGCTTTCTTT. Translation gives CASSPYTSSGGGGAFF.